Reported below is one T cell receptor (beta chain). Trimming cost V 3 bases and J 3 bases; bases outside gene matches: 12. This CDR3 comprises 16 residues. The germline V gene has CDR1 SGHRS and CDR2 YFSETQ. This entry belongs to a study of T cells in Graves' hyperthyroidism and ophthalmopathy. The investigators amplified TCR beta CDR3 regions from RNA transcripts. HTBI primers were the set used in a first-round RT-PCR of the TCR CDR3. TCRdb reprocessed the multiplex PCR reads with MiXCR, giving one entry per CDR3 protein. The sample holds approximately 370,000 distinct CDR3 sequences, about 15% seen once.

The source of this sequence is a young woman with Graves' hyperthyroidism. The sequencing sample was made of blood. This rearrangement joins TRBV5-1 to TRBJ2-7; 7 nucleotides align to TRBD1. This CDR3 reads CASSWGQPISGYEQYF. CDR3 sequence (DNA): TGCGCCAGCAGCTGGGGACAGCCAATCTCAGGCTACGAGCAGTACTTC. Full variable domain (missing parts from reference TRBV5-1 and TRBJ2-7): KAGVTQTPRYLIKTRGQQVTLSCSPISGHRSVSWYQQTPGQGLQFLFEYFSETQRNKGNFPGRFSGRQFSNSRSEMNVSTLELGDSALYLCASSWGQPISGYEQYFGPGTRLTVT.